The clone carrying this T cell receptor (beta chain) was seen a handful of times. This record comes from a study of blood T cell repertoires in COVID-19. Study as a whole: Sites in the United States, Italy and Spain provided acute and convalescent COVID-19 samples. PBMCs, B-cell-depleted T cells, or T cells provided the cDNA or gDNA that made up the material.

The repertoire was sequenced with immunoSEQ multiplex PCR; TCRdb's copy has only in-frame clones and lacks some. The table shows 150,000 or so clones, with more than 80% occurring only once. Those enrolled in Seattle joined during active infection and were followed longitudinally afterward. Germline lookup yields CDR1 MDHEN and CDR2 SYDVKM. The CDR3 spans 14 residues. The V segment lost 5 bases and the J segment 2 bases; nucleotides outside the gene matches: 3. The gene calls are TRBV28 and TRBJ1-5, with TRBD1 matching 7 bases. The origin of this receptor is a man aged 18 to 29 with COVID-19, enrolled during active disease. The sample comprised peripheral blood. CDR3 in amino acids: CASSITGGNQPQHF. The CDR3 nucleotides read TGTGCCAGCAGTATTACAGGGGGCAATCAGCCCCAGCATTTT.